A single sample is the source of the 16 T cell receptor beta chains below, sequenced in a study of regulatory T cells in long-lasting Graves disease. Construction of TCR beta libraries relied on iRepertoire HTBI primers and on Arm-PCR targeting CDR3 regions. TCRdb re-called the multiplex PCR reads with MiXCR, one entry per CDR3 protein. Of 250,000 to 300,000 distinct CDR3 sequences detected, about 20% appear once; the ten largest clones hold approximately 14%. The time point is: newly diagnosed GD, antithyroid drugs for less than 3 months. PBMC-extracted RNA yielded the TCR library. In addition, the sample was reused for a study of T cells in Graves' hyperthyroidism and ophthalmopathy.

The sample consisted of peripheral blood mononuclear cells (PBMCs), taken at new diagnosis, from a patient treated with antithyroid drugs. The receptor set was obtained from a woman aged 25 to 39 with Graves disease.

A remark on this clonotype: Because it lacks the conserved phenylalanine or tryptophan at the end, this CDR3 is likely a read error. V and J are TRBV27 and TRBJ1-1; 8 bases fit TRBD1. This CDR3 contains 15 residues. Trimming removed 5 bases from V and 0 bases from J; junction bases left unmatched: 5. The germline CDR1 and CDR2 sequences are MNHEY and SMNVEV (reference sequence). The CDR3 sequence: CASSPGGIMNTEAFS. The DNA of the CDR3 is TGTGCCAGCAGTCCAGGGGGCATCATGAACACTGAAGCTTTCTCT.

This clonotype has a count of ten or more. This chain links TRBV5-5 with TRBJ2-5; D is uncertain. The CDR3 contains 15 residues. Germline CDR1 is SGHKS and CDR2 is YYEKEE (reference sequence). Trimming removed 0 bases from V and 1 base from J, with 10 bases in between. CDR3 loop: CASSLVPTAQETQYF. The CDR3 region has the DNA TGTGCCAGCAGCTTGGTTCCCACTGCCCAAGAGACCCAGTACTTC.

This chain joins TRBV12-3 or TRBV12-4 and TRBJ2-1; no clear D. The length of the CDR3 is 15 residues. The V end lost 1 base, the J end lost 0 bases, and 7 bases lay between the germline ends. This chain's CDR3 is CASSLGTISYNEQFF. CDR3 DNA sequence: TGTGCCAGCAGTTTAGGGACCATCTCCTACAATGAGCAGTTCTTC.

In its sample, this clonotype was seen a few times. This chain connects TRBV20-1 to TRBJ2-7; the D gene could be TRBD1 or TRBD2 (5 bases each). Germline-derived CDR1 and CDR2 are DFQATT and SNEGSKA (reference sequence). V was pared by 5 bases and J by 1 base, with 18 bases between. The CDR3 sequence is 15 residues long. The CDR3 loop reads CSAAPRMGPSYEQYF. In nucleotides, the CDR3 is TGCAGTGCTGCCCCTCGAATGGGACCGTCCTACGAGCAGTACTTC.

This clonotype has a count of ten or more. CDR3 amino acids: CASSHGYEQYF. In DNA, the CDR3 is TGTGCCAGCAGCCACGGCTACGAGCAGTACTTC. The chain is built from TRBV14 and TRBJ2-7; the D is unclear. The CDR3 is made up of 11 amino acids. Germline CDR1 SGHDN, CDR2 FVKESK. The germline V and J ends were trimmed by 3 bases and 3 bases, with 3 bases remaining between them.

This clonotype was detected many times. V and J are TRBV5-8 and TRBJ1-5, with D unresolved. The CDR3 runs 13 residues. Per the germline V gene, CDR1 is SGHTS and CDR2 is YDEGEE. V lost 3 bases and J lost 7, with 11 bases in between. The CDR3 DNA is TGTGCCAGCAGCTATCAAATGGACCAGCCCCAGCATTTT. Translation: CASSYQMDQPQHF. The full variable domain, completed using reference TRBV5-8 and TRBJ1-5, is EAGVTQSPTHLIKTRGQQATLRCSPISGHTSVYWYQQALGLGLQFLLWYDEGEERNRGNFPPRFSGRQFPNYSSELNVNALELEDSALYLCASSYQMDQPQHFGDGTRLSIL.

This rearrangement joins TRBV20-1 to TRBJ1-3; D is possibly TRBD1 (6 bases). Trimming shortened V by 5 bases and J by 0 bases, and 11 bases separated the two germline ends. CDR3 length: 14 residues. The V gene's germline CDR1 is DFQATT and CDR2 SNEGSKA (reference sequence). CDR3 in amino acids: CSAGRGTSGNTIYF. CDR3 nucleotide sequence: TGCAGTGCTGGGAGGGGGACCTCTGGAAACACCATATATTTT.

The chain employs TRBV2 and TRBJ2-2; a weak D match, TRBD1 (6 bases). The CDR3 totals 16 residues. V gave up 3 bases and J gave up 1 base, with 12 bases separating them. From germline, CDR1 is SNHLY and CDR2 FYNNEI. CDR3 DNA: TGTGCCAGCAGTGACGAGGACAGACAGAACACCGGGGAGCTGTTTTTT. Translated: CASSDEDRQNTGELFF.

About this clonotype: A far larger clone is only one base removed, so a read error is likely. The chain has TRBV3-1 and TRBJ2-5; D may be TRBD1 (5 bases). The last part of the DNA fits TRBJ2-1 better; the J call may be wrong. Germline V CDR1 and CDR2: LGHDT, YNNKEL (reference sequence). The CDR3 spans 14 residues. The CDR3 DNA reads as TGTGCCAGCAGCCGACTCCAGGGTTCCTACGAGCAGTTCTTC. Its translation: CASSRLQGSYEQFF.

This clonotype was counted a few times. With only one base between it and a far larger clone, this is likely a read error. This CDR3 reads CTSSFDRAPEAFF. DNA of the CDR3: TGTACCAGCAGCTTTGACAGGGCCCCTGAAGCTTTCTTT. This rearrangement joins TRBV7-8 to TRBJ1-1, with 7 bases that match TRBD1. The V gene's germline CDR1 is SGHVS and CDR2 FQNEAQ. This CDR3 contains 13 residues.

V gene TRBV6-5 combines with J gene TRBJ1-1; 8 bases fit TRBD1. There are 16 residues in the CDR3. The junction had 13 bases not matched to a gene; V was cut back by 4 bases and J by 6 bases. Germline CDR1 is MNHEY and CDR2 is SVGAGI. The CDR3 DNA reads as TGTGCCAGCAGTTCCCCCCAGGCAGGGGGCAACGCTGAAGCTTTCTTT. It translates to CASSSPQAGGNAEAFF.

This clonotype has a count of ten or more. The gene calls are TRBV20-1 and TRBJ2-7; TRBD1 agrees at 8 bases. With V trimmed by 6 bases and J by 5 bases, 15 bases remained unmatched. The CDR3 extends over 15 amino acids. Germline lookup yields CDR1 DFQATT and CDR2 SNEGSKA (reference sequence). This CDR3 reads CSAPPLGQGRDEQYF. The CDR3 bases are TGCAGTGCCCCCCCCCTTGGACAGGGAAGAGACGAGCAGTACTTC.

The chain joins TRBV4-2 to TRBJ2-3, with a possible D match to TRBD2 (5 bases). Germline V gene data show CDR1 as LGHNA and CDR2 as YNFKEQ. This CDR3 is 12 amino acids long. The germline V and J ends were trimmed by 2 bases and 5 bases, with 5 bases remaining between them. CDR3 bases: TGTGCCAGCAGCCAAACTAGAGATACGCAGTATTTT. This gives the protein CASSQTRDTQYF.

At least ten counts were recorded for this clonotype. The CDR3 nucleotides are TGTGCCAGCAGCCCCGCGGAGGGGTATGATGAAAAACTGTTTTTT. Amino acids: CASSPAEGYDEKLFF. This sequence joins TRBV27 and TRBJ1-4; a possible D gene is TRBD1 (5 bases). Trimming took off 6 bases at V and 6 bases at J, with 17 bases between the two ends. Germline values: CDR1 MNHEY, CDR2 SMNVEV (reference sequence). The CDR3 runs 15 residues. Looking up the rest from reference TRBV27 and TRBJ1-4 gives the full variable domain: EAQVTQNPRYLITVTGKKLTVTCSQNMNHEYMSWYRQDPGLGLRQIYYSMNVEVTDKGDVPEGYKVSRKEKRNFPLILESPSPNQTSLYFCASSPAEGYDEKLFFGSGTQLSVL.

This clonotype was observed at least ten times. The V gene is TRBV19, the J gene TRBJ1-2, with TRBD1 as a possible D gene (6 bases). This CDR3 is built from 15 residues. Germline CDR1 and CDR2: LNHDA and SQIVND (reference sequence). V was pared by 5 bases and J by 6 bases, with 19 bases between. CDR3 sequence reads: CASSQRNRVGNGYTF. In DNA form, the CDR3 reads TGTGCCAGTAGTCAGCGGAACAGGGTCGGCAATGGCTACACCTTC.

This clonotype was observed a handful of times. V usage is TRBV6-6 and J usage is TRBJ2-1; 9 bases are shared with TRBD2. The CDR3 length is 17 residues. The germline V gene encodes CDR1 MNHNY and CDR2 SVGAGI (reference sequence). J lost 0 bases, V lost 8 bases, and 11 bases had no gene match. The CDR3 here is CASGGGGGVSSYNEQFF. CDR3 in DNA: TGTGCCAGCGGTGGGGGCGGGGGGGTCAGCTCCTACAATGAGCAGTTCTTC.